This T cell receptor beta chain appears in the sequencing data of a study of blood T cell repertoires in COVID-19. At the level of the study: There were acute and convalescent COVID-19 samples, and they came from the United States, Italy and Spain.

CDR3 length: 14 residues. CDR1 and CDR2 from the germline V gene are MGHRA and YSYEKL. Trimming shortened V by 0 bases and J by 10 bases, and 15 bases separated the two germline ends. Authors' analysis steps: Reference gene primer amplification in the assay estimated nucleated cell counts. Repertoires were generated with immunoSEQ multiplex PCR, while TCRdb's copy carries only in-frame clones and drops some. The DNA was the basis for D and trimming; V, J and clone size are from that table. The sample yields 390,000 or so clones, around 91% seen once. All enrollees were about 18 to 100 years old and from some 24 US areas. Cohorts were based on clinical histories the participants reported.

Sequenced: PBMCs or T cells enriched from blood (not recorded which). This receptor was taken from a man aged 18-30 years who had recovered from COVID-19. The chain joins TRBV4-1 to TRBJ2-5, with D tentatively TRBD1 (6 bases). CDR3 DNA: TGCGCCAGCAGCCAAGATCCTGGACAGACGGACCAGTACTTC. This codes for CASSQDPGQTDQYF.